These 17 T cell receptor beta chains were all obtained from the same sample, sequenced in a study of cytomegalovirus exposure and HLA in healthy donors. The PCR used 60 Vbeta and 13 Jbeta primers. Produced via immunoSEQ multiplex PCR; TCRdb's table is partial and in-frame only. Among around 67,000 clones, 75% to 80% were seen once, and the ten largest hold about 8%. The sample was PBMCs. Every receptor here comes from a man between 18 and 29 years old in good health and CMV-seropositive.

The chain employs TRBV6-5 and TRBJ2-1; TRBD2 matches at 8 bases. Germline V gives CDR1 MNHEY, CDR2 SVGAGI. The trim removed 7 bases at V and 8 bases at J, leaving 13 bases unmatched. The CDR3 totals 15 residues. Here the CDR3 reads CASTLTGGAVYEQFF. The CDR3 coding sequence is TGTGCCAGCACTCTAACGGGGGGGGCAGTGTATGAGCAGTTCTTC.

The gene calls are TRBV7-9 and TRBJ2-5; TRBD2 is a possible D gene (6 bases). The CDR3 runs 13 residues. The germline V gene has CDR1 SEHNR and CDR2 FQNEAQ (reference sequence). V was shortened by 11 bases and J by 2 bases, with 15 bases between the two germline ends. CDR3 in amino acids: CAGGIGAQETQYF. The CDR3, as DNA: TGTGCCGGGGGGATTGGAGCGCAAGAGACCCAGTACTTC.

V and J are TRBV30 and TRBJ2-1, with D possibly matching TRBD2 (6 bases). This CDR3 comprises 11 residues. V lost 3 bases and J 10 bases, leaving 10 bases between the germline ends. The germline V gene has CDR1 GTSNPN and CDR2 SVGIG (reference sequence). CDR3 sequence reads: CAWSLGGEQFF. The CDR3 nucleotides are TGTGCCTGGAGCTTGGGGGGAGAGCAGTTCTTC.

The rearrangement uses TRBV6-1 and TRBJ2-7; no reliable D call. The CDR3 totals 14 residues. Germline CDR1 MNHNS, CDR2 SASEGT. The V gene lost 2 bases and the J gene lost 3 bases, with 11 bases spanning the gap. DNA for the CDR3: TGTGCCAGCAGTGAAAATGGAGCAGACTACGAGCAGTACTTC. Residues: CASSENGADYEQYF.

The chain employs TRBV29-1 and TRBJ1-1; 9 bases match TRBD1. Germline V gene sequence: CDR1 SQVTM, CDR2 ANQGSEA. V trimming: 7 bases; J trimming: 4 bases; junction bases outside the gene matches: 4. The CDR3 runs to 12 residues. Here the CDR3 reads CSGDRVGTEAFF. For the CDR3, the DNA is TGCAGCGGGGACAGGGTGGGCACTGAAGCTTTCTTT.

The chain combines TRBV29-1 with TRBJ2-1; D unresolved. Germline V gene sequence: CDR1 SQVTM, CDR2 ANQGSEA. V dropped 1 base and J dropped 0 bases, with 10 bases sitting between them. This CDR3 is built from 15 residues. DNA for the CDR3: TGCAGCGTTGAAGGCGGCCCGAGCTCCTACAATGAGCAGTTCTTC. Amino acid sequence: CSVEGGPSSYNEQFF.

V is TRBV6-5 and J is TRBJ2-1; D remains unclear. The CDR3 is 13 residues long. Germline CDR1 MNHEY, CDR2 SVGAGI. Trimming shortened V by 2 bases and J by 5 bases, and 7 bases separated the two germline ends. Here the CDR3 DNA reads TGTGCCAGCAGTTACCCGACTGACAATGAGCAGTTCTTC. Its protein product is CASSYPTDNEQFF.

The rearrangement joins TRBV6-4 to TRBJ2-3; a weak D match, TRBD1 (6 bases). The V and J ends lost 3 bases and 8 bases respectively, with 6 bases between them. Germline assignment: CDR1 MRHNA and CDR2 SNTAGT. CDR3 length equals 11 residues. CDR3 region: CASSEGATQYF. The CDR3 DNA reads as TGTGCCAGCAGTGAGGGGGCTACGCAGTATTTT.

The V call is TRBV7-9, the J call TRBJ1-1; no reliable D call. Per the germline V gene, CDR1 is SEHNR and CDR2 is FQNEAQ (reference sequence). CDR3 size: 12 residues. Deletions cut 5 bases from V and 1 base from J, with 5 bases between. DNA for the CDR3: TGTGCCAGCAGCACGAGGAACACTGAAGCTTTCTTT. It yields the protein CASSTRNTEAFF.

CDR3 sequence (DNA): TGCGCCAGCAGCCAAGATGGGGCTAGCGGGGGGTATATATACAATGAGCAGTTCTTC. Its translation is CASSQDGASGGYIYNEQFF. V is TRBV4-1 and J is TRBJ2-1, with TRBD2 matching over 11 bases. The junction had 11 bases not matched to a gene; V was cut back by 0 bases and J by 4 bases. Looked up from germline, CDR1 is MGHRA and CDR2 is YSYEKL. The CDR3 covers 19 residues.

The chain recombines TRBV18 with TRBJ1-5; D is possibly TRBD1 (5 bases). V was cut by 3 bases and J by 10 bases, with 16 bases left in between. Germline CDR1 reads KGHSH; CDR2 reads LQKENI. The CDR3 runs 14 residues. Here the CDR3 DNA reads TGTGCCAGCTCACCGGCGGAGGGTACAGGCCCCCAGCATTTT. It encodes CASSPAEGTGPQHF.

The chain has TRBV6-5 and TRBJ1-2, with TRBD1 matching 9 bases. Looked up from germline, CDR1 is MNHEY and CDR2 is SVGAGI. The CDR3 has 12 residues. Unmatched junction bases numbered 2, after V lost 5 bases and J lost 7 bases. The CDR3 region has the DNA TGTGCCAGCAGTACAGGGGGCTCTGGCTACACCTTC. Translated: CASSTGGSGYTF.

The chain uses TRBV6-4 and TRBJ2-5; D is uncertain. In germline, CDR1 is MRHNA, CDR2 SNTAGT. The CDR3 has 14 amino acids. Trimming shortened V by 1 base and J by 0 bases, and 6 bases separated the two germline ends. Here the CDR3 reads CASSDLGHQETQYF. The CDR3 nucleotides read TGTGCCAGCAGTGACTTGGGCCACCAAGAGACCCAGTACTTC.

The rearrangement links TRBV19 to TRBJ1-2; 10 nucleotides align to TRBD1. CDR1 is LNHDA, CDR2 SQIVND, per germline (reference sequence). The junction had 4 bases not matched to a gene; V was cut back by 5 bases and J by 7 bases. The CDR3 covers 13 residues. The CDR3 is CASSPGTGAGYTF. DNA of the CDR3: TGTGCCAGTAGTCCGGGGACAGGGGCTGGCTACACCTTC.

The CDR3 DNA follows: TGCGCCAGCAGCCAACAAGCGCGGGACGGTGCCTACGAGCAGTACTTC. Translated, it gives CASSQQARDGAYEQYF. V and J are TRBV4-1 and TRBJ2-7; tentative D call: TRBD2 (6 bases). Looked up from germline, CDR1 is MGHRA and CDR2 is YSYEKL. V lost 2 bases, J lost 2 bases, and 16 bases lay in between. The CDR3 totals 16 residues.

This rearrangement joins TRBV6-5 to TRBJ1-5; 7 bases line up with TRBD1. V was pared by 8 bases and J by 1 base, with 5 bases of the junction left unmatched. CDR1 and CDR2 from the germline V gene are MNHEY and SVGAGI. This CDR3 is 14 amino acids long. DNA for the CDR3: TGTGCCAGCGGACAGGCTGCGAGCAATCAGCCCCAGCATTTT. As protein: CASGQAASNQPQHF.

The V call is TRBV10-3, the J call TRBJ1-1; TRBD1 matches 7 bases. The V gene's germline CDR1 is ENHRY and CDR2 SYGVKD. This CDR3 is built from 14 residues. With V trimmed by 5 bases and J by 0 bases, 3 bases remained unmatched. The CDR3 sequence is CAISLTGMNTEAFF. The CDR3 DNA reads as TGTGCCATCAGTCTGACAGGGATGAACACTGAAGCTTTCTTT.